These T cell receptor beta chains were read from a single sample in a study of blood T cells in healthy people across ages. One entry per CDR3 protein results from TCRdb running MiXCR on the 5' RACE reads. Of some 1.4 million distinct CDR3 sequences in the sample, 42% are singletons; the top ten hold approximately 7.9%. Sequencing was performed on blood. The receptors were gathered from a woman younger than 30 in good health. Each CDR3 is given with its conserved first and last residue. Each record gives: V gene, J gene, CDR3 protein.

TRBV9	TRBJ2-1	CASSVASSGGPYNEQFF
TRBV7-6	TRBJ1-2	CATSGQGFDGYTF
TRBV7-9	TRBJ2-7	CASSDKQGYEQYF
TRBV6-6	TRBJ1-2	CASSPRVGVGYGYTF
TRBV7-2	TRBJ2-3	CASSLLGRQGGRDTQYF
TRBV6-5	TRBJ2-7	CASTLDGHEQYF
TRBV10-3	TRBJ1-2	CAISSGPTTNYGYTF
TRBV29-1	TRBJ2-5	CSVVPSGSETQYF
TRBV5-1	TRBJ2-7	CASRSDLTRSYEQYF
TRBV2	TRBJ1-2	CASSESWGRGVFGGYGYTF
TRBV4-2	TRBJ2-3	CASSQDLAGVADTQYF
TRBV20-1	TRBJ2-7	CSARWDIYEQYF
TRBV5-1	TRBJ2-3	CASMYPGTDTRYF
TRBV3-1	TRBJ2-7	CASSQDPRTGKTSYEQYF
TRBV4-2	TRBJ2-5	CTSSQDRGETQYF
TRBV4-2	TRBJ1-1	CASSQDLQGRSTEAFF
TRBV24-1	TRBJ2-7	CVTSDPTRIPYEQYF
TRBV7-6	TRBJ1-1	CASSLAGGTAHTEAFF
TRBV6-6	TRBJ2-5	CASSYSAPSAGGETQYF
TRBV25-1	TRBJ1-5	CASKKTQHF
TRBV11-2	-	CASSYPTGDEQYF
TRBV12-3/TRBV12-4	TRBJ2-5	CASARDSMYQETQYF
TRBV12-3/TRBV12-4	TRBJ2-7	CASSLVGVFYEQYF
TRBV7-2	TRBJ2-5	CASSLGLAGGREQYF
TRBV12-3/TRBV12-4	TRBJ2-5	CASSPLAPTGQETQYF
TRBV27	TRBJ2-3	CASSLWGQTTDTQYF
TRBV27	TRBJ2-1	CASHGDRGILGYKEQFF
TRBV4-2	TRBJ2-1	CASSQEGGLGYNEQFF
TRBV7-8	TRBJ1-1	CASSFILRNTEAFF
TRBV20-1	TRBJ1-1	CSARQGQSNTEAFF
TRBV23-1	-	CASSQSPTVETQYF
TRBV9	TRBJ1-2	CASSAGQGPSYGYTF
TRBV4-1	TRBJ2-1	CASSQDDAGGPYNGQFF
TRBV20-1	-	CSASVAGGTPEQYF
TRBV30	TRBJ1-1	CAWRRGGETEAFF
TRBV3-1	TRBJ1-5	CASSQDRIQPQHF
TRBV3-1	TRBJ1-6	CASSPIQGHNSPLHF
TRBV2	TRBJ2-7	CASKWSDYPNEQYF
TRBV20-1	TRBJ2-1	CSARPPPTWGEQFF
TRBV20-1	TRBJ2-3	CSAPRGAGSGDTQYF
TRBV29-1	TRBJ1-1	CSVGGRVEAFF